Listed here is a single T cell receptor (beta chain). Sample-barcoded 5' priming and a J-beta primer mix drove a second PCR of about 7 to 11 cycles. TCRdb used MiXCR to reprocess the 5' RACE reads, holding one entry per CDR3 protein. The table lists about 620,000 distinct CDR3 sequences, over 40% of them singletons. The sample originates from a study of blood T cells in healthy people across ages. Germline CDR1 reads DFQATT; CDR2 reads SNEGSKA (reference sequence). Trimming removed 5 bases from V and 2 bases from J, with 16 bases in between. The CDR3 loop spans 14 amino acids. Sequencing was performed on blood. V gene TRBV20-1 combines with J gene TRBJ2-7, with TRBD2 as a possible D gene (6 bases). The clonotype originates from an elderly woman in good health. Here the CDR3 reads CSASHGGRTYEQYF. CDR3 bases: TGCAGTGCTTCCCACGGGGGAAGGACCTACGAGCAGTACTTC.